These T cell receptor beta chains were read from a single sample in a study of response to subunit inactivated influenza vaccine. Using its own MiXCR run on the RT-PCR reads, TCRdb lists one record per CDR3 protein. The top ten hold around 7.6% of the sample, which has about 700,000 distinct CDR3 sequences, roughly 15% seen once. Sequencing was performed on PBMCs from blood, taken 14 to 15 days before vaccination. The source of these receptors is a man aged 45 to 65 who received an inactivated influenza vaccine. The conserved cysteine and the conserved F or W are not part of the CDR3 here. Fields, in order: V gene, D gene, CDR3 protein. The D gene is left open where the match is weak.

TRBV11-1,TRBD2,ASSPGRAGFSGANVLT
TRBV7-2,TRBD2,ASSDRRGGLRDTQY
TRBV6-1,TRBD1,ASRDRTTNEKLF
TRBV25-1,-,ASSGVGGYTEAF
TRBV20-1,-,SASSGTETQY
TRBV4-2,-,ASSQDGFTDTQY
TRBV20-1,TRBD2,RALAGGQETQY
TRBV7-8,-,ASSPWRTQETQY
TRBV12-3/TRBV12-4,TRBD1,ASRPDRGQGSNQPQH
TRBV27,-,ASTPRDRDTPSSYEQY
TRBV9,-,ASRLGTEADGYT
TRBV24-1,-,ATSGPGTEQF
TRBV20-1,TRBD2,SAARLAAYNEQF
TRBV19,TRBD2,ASKRGGSYNEQF
TRBV12-3/TRBV12-4,-,ASGHAGELF
TRBV24-1,TRBD1,ATSDPPGQGTVGEQF
TRBV7-9,TRBD1,ASSLSSGTGTGELF
TRBV18,-,ASSPIHYITYEQY
TRBV20-1,-,SASPPQAVFYEQY
TRBV18,-,ASSPRLSEQF
TRBV18,TRBD1,ASSALRDSVNQPQH
TRBV5-1,-,ASSPPRSETQY
TRBV4-1,-,ASSQDPGVGELF
TRBV28,-,ASSLLAGNTIY
TRBV11-1,-,ASRSTGTSRNGGNTIY
TRBV12-3/TRBV12-4,TRBD1,ASGTGGNSPLH
TRBV12-3/TRBV12-4,TRBD2,ASSGGGGTYEQY
TRBV27,-,ASSKTPPGPYEQY
TRBV5-1,-,ASSRGAGADSTDTQY
TRBV12-3/TRBV12-4,TRBD2,ASSPTGLVRGTQY
TRBV28,-,ASSSFRLVAGELF
TRBV3-1,-,ASSQGLVGSETQY
TRBV5-1,TRBD1,ASSLDPGTATYEQY
TRBV5-1,TRBD1,ASSLQGQGLGDTRY
TRBV28,-,ASRHWTDSYEQY
TRBV5-1,TRBD2,ASSSKRDSYNEQF
TRBV6-6,TRBD1,AAQGAVEQY